The rows below give T cell receptor beta chains drawn from one sample of a study of cytomegalovirus exposure and HLA in healthy donors. Sequencing used immunoSEQ multiplex PCR; TCRdb keeps in-frame clones, though not all of them. The table lists roughly 120,000 clones, roughly 78% of them singletons. Input material: PBMCs. The receptor source for this set is a male donor in good health and CMV-seronegative. CDR3s include the opening cysteine and the closing phenylalanine or tryptophan. The order of the fields is J gene, V gene, clone size, D gene, CDR3 protein, CDR3 DNA. D genes are given only for firm matches. The size entry is marked missing in some rows and otherwise reads once, few, many or a size class.

J: TRBJ2-5; V: TRBV7-9; size: NA; D: TRBD1; CDR3: CASSLNPTGTETQYF; DNA: TGTGCCAGCAGCTTAAACCCGACAGGGACCGAGACCCAGTACTTC
J: TRBJ2-5; V: TRBV5-6; size: NA; D: TRBD2; CDR3: CASSLDSGIQETQYF; DNA: TGTGCCAGCAGCTTGGACAGCGGGATTCAAGAGACCCAGTACTTC
J: TRBJ2-1; V: TRBV11-2; size: NA; D: TRBD2; CDR3: CASSLDSLLAGVPNEQFF; DNA: TGTGCCAGCAGCTTAGATAGCTTACTAGCGGGAGTCCCCAATGAGCAGTTCTTC
J: TRBJ2-7; V: TRBV7-9; size: once; D: NA; CDR3: CASSSVSSEDEQYF; DNA: TGTGCCAGCAGCTCTGTCTCATCGGAGGACGAGCAGTACTTC
J: TRBJ2-1; V: TRBV4-1; size: NA; D: TRBD2; CDR3: CASSLPGGPLGEQFF; DNA: TGCGCCAGCAGCCTTCCGGGAGGGCCTTTGGGGGAGCAGTTCTTC
J: TRBJ2-3; V: TRBV27; size: NA; D: NA; CDR3: CASTIRAGHTDTQYF; DNA: TGTGCCAGCACCATCCGGGCAGGGCACACAGATACGCAGTATTTT
J: TRBJ2-7; V: TRBV6-6; size: few; D: NA; CDR3: CASSYSREGFEQYF; DNA: TGTGCCAGCAGTTACTCCAGGGAAGGCTTTGAGCAGTACTTC
J: TRBJ1-5; V: TRBV5-1; size: NA; D: NA; CDR3: CASSPAGANQPQHF; DNA: TGCGCCAGCAGCCCTGCAGGTGCGAATCAGCCCCAGCATTTT
J: TRBJ2-5; V: TRBV9; size: NA; D: TRBD2; CDR3: CASSVTSGSRVGETQYF; DNA: TGTGCCAGCAGCGTAACTAGCGGGAGTAGGGTTGGCGAGACCCAGTACTTC
J: TRBJ2-1; V: TRBV7-9; size: NA; D: NA; CDR3: CASSSALKLGLGSYNEQFF; DNA: TGTGCCAGCAGCTCCGCACTTAAGTTAGGACTCGGCTCCTACAATGAGCAGTTCTTC
J: TRBJ2-7; V: TRBV5-3; size: NA; D: TRBD2; CDR3: CARSLLAGGDEQYF; DNA: TGTGCCAGAAGCTTGCTCGCGGGAGGGGACGAGCAGTACTTC
J: TRBJ2-7; V: TRBV6-5; size: few; D: TRBD1; CDR3: CASSYAGTGAYEQYF; DNA: TGTGCCAGCAGTTACGCGGGGACAGGGGCCTACGAGCAGTACTTC
J: TRBJ2-1; V: TRBV14; size: once; D: TRBD2; CDR3: CASSQGVAGGNYNNEQFF; DNA: TGTGCCAGCAGCCAAGGGGTAGCGGGGGGCAACTATAACAATGAGCAGTTCTTC
J: TRBJ1-3; V: TRBV5-5; size: NA; D: NA; CDR3: CASSWLGVSGPGNTIYF; DNA: TGTGCCAGCAGCTGGTTGGGTGTAAGCGGGCCTGGAAACACCATATATTTT
J: TRBJ1-5; V: TRBV21-1; size: few; D: NA; CDR3: CASSKVGGEKKVGQPQHF; DNA: TGTGCCAGCAGCAAAGTCGGGGGGGAGAAGAAAGTTGGTCAGCCCCAGCATTTT
J: TRBJ2-5; V: TRBV5-6; size: NA; D: TRBD1; CDR3: CATTTGGYRETQYF; DNA: TGTGCCACCACGACAGGGGGCTACCGAGAGACCCAGTACTTC
J: TRBJ1-4; V: TRBV7-9; size: NA; D: TRBD1; CDR3: CASSLDREREKLFF; DNA: TGTGCCAGCAGCCTGGACAGGGAGCGGGAAAAACTGTTTTTT
J: TRBJ2-7; V: TRBV11-2; size: NA; D: TRBD2; CDR3: CASSLGLAGVYEQYF; DNA: TGTGCCAGCAGCTTAGGACTAGCGGGAGTCTACGAGCAGTACTTC
J: TRBJ1-4; V: TRBV23-1; size: once; D: NA; CDR3: CASSQSNEKGVATNEKLFF; DNA: TGCGCCAGCAGTCAATCAAACGAGAAGGGGGTTGCAACTAATGAAAAACTGTTTTTT
J: TRBJ1-1; V: TRBV28; size: NA; D: NA; CDR3: CASTLPSRRAFF; DNA: TGTGCCAGCACCCTCCCTTCAAGGAGGGCTTTCTTT
J: TRBJ2-7; V: TRBV12-5; size: NA; D: TRBD2; CDR3: CASGPGGVEQYF; DNA: TGTGCTAGTGGCCCGGGGGGGGTCGAGCAGTACTTC
J: TRBJ2-5; V: TRBV5-6; size: few; D: NA; CDR3: CASSLTKQGGETQYF; DNA: TGTGCCAGCAGCTTAACAAAACAGGGCGGAGAGACCCAGTACTTC
J: TRBJ2-3; V: TRBV6-5; size: NA; D: TRBD1; CDR3: CASSYSGTGTPETQYF; DNA: TGTGCCAGCAGTTACTCTGGGACAGGGACACCGGAGACGCAGTATTTT
J: TRBJ1-5; V: TRBV28; size: once; D: NA; CDR3: CASRQTPPQQPQHF; DNA: TGTGCCAGCAGGCAAACACCCCCCCAACAGCCCCAGCATTTT
J: TRBJ2-1; V: TRBV6-1; size: NA; D: NA; CDR3: CASSEGGDEQFF; DNA: TGTGCCAGCAGTGAAGGGGGGGATGAGCAGTTCTTC
J: TRBJ2-7; V: TRBV5-1; size: NA; D: TRBD1; CDR3: CASSLGGRQGTHEQYF; DNA: TGCGCCAGCAGCTTGGGGGGACGACAGGGGACCCACGAGCAGTACTTC
J: TRBJ2-1; V: TRBV10-3; size: NA; D: TRBD2; CDR3: CAGAGGTYNEQFF; DNA: TGTGCAGGAGCGGGAGGTACCTACAATGAGCAGTTCTTC
J: TRBJ2-3; V: TRBV5-1; size: NA; D: TRBD1; CDR3: CASSLGGLGTDTQYF; DNA: TGCGCCAGCAGCTTAGGGGGCCTCGGCACAGATACGCAGTATTTT
J: TRBJ2-7; V: TRBV18; size: NA; D: TRBD1; CDR3: CASSRDSPYEQYF; DNA: TGTGCCAGCTCACGGGACAGCCCCTACGAGCAGTACTTC
J: TRBJ2-7; V: TRBV27; size: NA; D: NA; CDR3: CASTSRLGDLREQYF; DNA: TGTGCCAGCACCTCAAGGTTGGGGGACTTGCGGGAGCAGTACTTC
J: TRBJ1-1; V: TRBV29-1; size: once; D: NA; CDR3: CSLTIDRNTEAFF; DNA: TGCAGCCTCACCATCGACAGGAACACTGAAGCTTTCTTT
J: TRBJ1-1; V: TRBV5-1; size: few; D: NA; CDR3: CASKPGQGNTEAFF; DNA: TGCGCCAGCAAACCGGGACAAGGGAACACTGAAGCTTTCTTT
J: TRBJ1-2; V: TRBV5-1; size: NA; D: NA; CDR3: CASSLVLGTRDYGYTF; DNA: TGCGCCAGCAGCTTGGTCCTAGGGACTCGAGACTATGGCTACACCTTC
J: TRBJ1-2; V: TRBV5-4; size: few; D: TRBD1; CDR3: CASSLDRDGYTF; DNA: TGTGCCAGCAGCTTAGACAGGGATGGCTACACCTTC
J: TRBJ1-4; V: TRBV25-1; size: NA; D: NA; CDR3: CASSGQGRVANEKLFF; DNA: TGTGCCAGCAGTGGGCAGGGCAGAGTTGCTAATGAAAAACTGTTTTTT
J: TRBJ2-5; V: TRBV19; size: once; D: TRBD1; CDR3: CASSTGTGGRETQYF; DNA: TGTGCCAGTAGTACCGGGACAGGGGGCAGGGAGACCCAGTACTTC
J: TRBJ1-2; V: TRBV19; size: NA; D: NA; CDR3: CAGSTVGYGYTF; DNA: TGTGCCGGATCGACAGTGGGGTATGGCTACACCTTC
J: TRBJ1-2; V: TRBV19; size: few; D: TRBD1; CDR3: CASSIVAGQGYGYTF; DNA: TGTGCCAGTAGTATCGTAGCCGGACAGGGATATGGCTACACCTTC
J: TRBJ2-7; V: TRBV10-2; size: few; D: NA; CDR3: CASSAAYEQYF; DNA: TGCGCCAGCAGTGCCGCGTACGAGCAGTACTTC